One sample yielded the 14 T cell receptor beta chains listed below, sequenced in a study of T cell responses to AZD1222 COVID-19 vaccine. Generated by immunoSEQ multiplex PCR, the TCRdb table keeps only in-frame clones and is missing some. This sample carries some 150,000 clones, about 88% of them seen once, and the ten largest clones take around 4.7%. Material: peripheral blood, obtained on day 0 of AZD1222 vaccination. These receptors were collected from an adult in good health.

This clone showed up just once. The chain combines TRBV15 with TRBJ2-7, with D perhaps TRBD2 (6 bases). Germline V gene lookup returns CDR1 LNHNV and CDR2 YYDKDF (reference sequence). V lost 4 bases to trimming and J lost 3 bases, with 19 bases between them. The CDR3 contains 16 residues. The CDR3 spells CATSTLGLPSLYEQYF. CDR3 nucleotide sequence: TGTGCCACCAGCACCTTGGGACTTCCCTCTCTCTACGAGCAGTACTTC.

V gene TRBV5-1 combines with J gene TRBJ2-6; D remains unclear. CDR3 length equals 17 residues. The V end lost 3 bases, the J end lost 0 bases, and 13 bases lay between the germline ends. Germline V gives CDR1 SGHRS, CDR2 YFSETQ. The CDR3 spells CASSYLGPSSGANVLTF. CDR3 bases: TGCGCCAGCAGCTACCTCGGACCTTCCTCTGGGGCCAACGTCCTGACTTTC.

The chain combines TRBV4-1 with TRBJ1-5; D ambiguous. V lost 4 bases and J lost 0, with 13 bases in between. Germline V gene lookup returns CDR1 MGHRA and CDR2 YSYEKL. The CDR3 totals 16 residues. This chain's CDR3 is CASSPRAADSNQPQHF. Here the CDR3 DNA reads TGCGCCAGCAGCCCTCGCGCTGCAGATAGCAATCAGCCCCAGCATTTT.

This chain uses TRBV11-2 with TRBJ1-1, with TRBD1 as a possible D gene (6 bases). CDR3 length equals 14 residues. Germline V gene sequence: CDR1 SGHAT, CDR2 FQNNGV. V was trimmed by 5 bases and J by 5 bases, leaving 15 bases between them. CDR3 coding DNA: TGTGCCAGCAGCCCGGACGGGGGGCTGACTGAAGCTTTCTTT. This encodes CASSPDGGLTEAFF.

The CDR3 region has the DNA TGTGCCAGTAGTACGCGGGACAGGGGAAGCTCCTATAATTCACCCCTCCACTTT. Translation gives CASSTRDRGSSYNSPLHF. This chain uses TRBV19 with TRBJ1-6; TRBD1 aligns across 10 bases. This CDR3 is 18 amino acids long. V shed 4 bases, J shed 0 bases, and the junction held 6 bases outside the gene matches. Germline lookup yields CDR1 LNHDA and CDR2 SQIVND (reference sequence).

V usage is TRBV10-3 and J usage is TRBJ1-3; D gene ambiguous. Deletions cut 5 bases from V and 4 bases from J, with 3 bases between. Germline loops: CDR1 ENHRY, CDR2 SYGVKD. There are 11 residues in the CDR3. The CDR3 protein is CAISQGNTIYF. In nucleotides, the CDR3 is TGTGCCATCAGTCAGGGAAACACCATATATTTT.

The chain has TRBV7-9 and TRBJ1-1; TRBD1 aligns across 9 bases. The CDR3 runs to 13 residues. V lost 7 bases, J lost 10 bases, and 10 bases stayed unmatched. Looked up from germline, CDR1 is SEHNR and CDR2 is FQNEAQ (reference sequence). CDR3 sequence: CASTTTGGGGAFF. The CDR3 region has the DNA TGTGCCAGCACCACGACAGGGGGTGGGGGAGCTTTCTTT.

This chain joins TRBV9 and TRBJ2-7, with 10 bases lining up with TRBD2. Trimming cost V 2 bases and J 3 bases; bases outside gene matches: 2. Germline loops: CDR1 SGDLS, CDR2 YYNGEE. The CDR3 length is 14 residues. CDR3 in DNA: TGTGCCAGCAGCGTCGGGACTAGCGACTACGAGCAGTACTTC. It is translated as CASSVGTSDYEQYF. The complete variable domain, with remaining parts taken from reference TRBV9 and TRBJ2-7, reads DSGVTQTPKHLITATGQRVTLRCSPRSGDLSVYWYQQSLDQGLQFLIQYYNGEERAKGNILERFSAQQFPDLHSELNLSSLELGDSALYFCASSVGTSDYEQYFGPGTRLTVT.

This chain connects TRBV4-2 to TRBJ2-3; D is unclear. The CDR3 spans 15 residues. The V and J ends lost 0 bases and 1 base respectively, with 8 bases between them. From germline, CDR1 is LGHNA and CDR2 YNFKEQ. CDR3 sequence reads: CASSQDRAGTDTQYF. The CDR3 nucleotides are TGTGCCAGCAGCCAAGACCGCGCGGGCACAGATACGCAGTATTTT.

This chain's CDR3 is CASSLSGQGATVNTEAFF. The CDR3 DNA is TGTGCCAGCAGTTTATCCGGACAGGGGGCTACGGTGAACACTGAAGCTTTCTTT. The rearrangement joins TRBV27 to TRBJ1-1; TRBD1 agrees at 11 bases. With V trimmed by 0 bases and J by 0 bases, 6 bases remained unmatched. From germline, CDR1 is MNHEY and CDR2 SMNVEV (reference sequence). The CDR3 consists of 18 residues.

The chain employs TRBV7-9 and TRBJ1-6, with D hard to call. The CDR3 spans 15 residues. Trimming took 4 bases from V and 7 from J, leaving 14 bases between them. The V gene's germline CDR1 is SEHNR and CDR2 FQNEAQ (reference sequence). The CDR3 sequence is CASSYPGRGNSPLHF. Here the CDR3 DNA reads TGTGCCAGCAGCTACCCCGGGAGAGGGAATTCACCCCTCCACTTT.

The chain has TRBV2 and TRBJ1-5, with D maybe TRBD1 (5 bases). Trimming stripped 4 bases from V and 7 bases from J, with 14 bases between. Germline assignment: CDR1 SNHLY and CDR2 FYNNEI. The CDR3 is 14 amino acids. CDR3 nucleotides: TGTGCCAGCAGTGGATCAGGGACGTGGCAGCCCCAGCATTTT. This translates into CASSGSGTWQPQHF.

This chain joins TRBV19 and TRBJ1-5, with a possible D match to TRBD1 (5 bases). Germline V lookup: CDR1 LNHDA, CDR2 SQIVND (reference sequence). The CDR3 covers 17 residues. V shed 2 bases and J shed 2 bases, with 16 bases lying between them. In DNA, the CDR3 is TGTGCCAGTAGTATATTGGGACCCAGATGGGGCAATCAGCCCCAGCATTTT. Translated: CASSILGPRWGNQPQHF.

This chain links TRBV27 with TRBJ1-5, with D possibly being TRBD1 (6 bases). Germline CDR1 is MNHEY and CDR2 is SMNVEV (reference sequence). V was shortened by 6 bases and J by 5 bases, with 11 bases between the two germline ends. This CDR3 comprises 13 residues. In DNA, the CDR3 is TGTGCCAGCAGAATAAACAGGGATCAGCCCCAGCATTTT. As protein: CASRINRDQPQHF.